Each of the 27 T cell receptor beta chains below was sequenced from the same sample in a study of cytomegalovirus exposure and HLA in healthy donors. PCR employed 60 Vbeta and 13 Jbeta primers. Clones were read by immunoSEQ multiplex PCR, and TCRdb kept only the in-frame ones, dropping some. The data contain about 180,000 clones, over 75% of them singletons. The sample consisted of PBMCs. Every receptor here comes from a woman aged 25 to 39 in good health and CMV-seronegative.

J is TRBJ1-5 and V is TRBV6-5; D is uncertain. The CDR3 is made up of 14 amino acids. V shed 3 bases and J shed 4 bases, with 10 bases lying between them. Germline CDR1 is MNHEY and CDR2 is SVGAGI. The CDR3 sequence is CASSYGQSNQPQHF. The CDR3 nucleotides are TGTGCCAGCAGTTATGGGCAGAGTAATCAGCCCCAGCATTTT.

This chain uses TRBV18 with TRBJ2-7, with TRBD1 matching over 8 bases. V trimming: 2 bases; J trimming: 3 bases; junction bases outside the gene matches: 3. CDR3 length equals 14 residues. CDR1 is KGHSH, CDR2 LQKENI, per germline. CDR3 DNA sequence: TGTGCCAGCTCACCATCCGGGACAGGCTACGAGCAGTACTTC. Its protein is CASSPSGTGYEQYF.

J is TRBJ2-5 and V is TRBV6-5; D is unresolved. The J call is in doubt because the DNA end fits TRBJ2-7 better. The CDR3 runs 13 residues. Germline assignment: CDR1 MNHEY and CDR2 SVGAGI. CDR3 sequence: CASSYSSDYEQYF. CDR3 DNA sequence: TGTGCCAGCAGTTACTCGTCAGACTACGAGCAGTACTTC.

This chain joins TRBV27 and TRBJ2-7, with D maybe TRBD1 (6 bases). The V gene's germline CDR1 is MNHEY and CDR2 SMNVEV (reference sequence). Trimming left V 3 bases short and J 2 bases short, with 8 bases between. The CDR3 sequence is 13 residues long. The CDR3 loop is CASSFQGPYEQYF. As DNA, the CDR3 is TGTGCCAGCAGTTTTCAGGGGCCCTACGAGCAGTACTTC.

This CDR3 reads CASTTGGREKLFF. The CDR3 DNA reads as TGTGCCAGCACTACAGGGGGCAGGGAAAAACTGTTTTTT. The chain employs TRBV27 and TRBJ1-4; 9 bases agree with TRBD1. The CDR3 consists of 13 residues. Per the germline V gene, CDR1 is MNHEY and CDR2 is SMNVEV (reference sequence). V trimming: 7 bases; J trimming: 8 bases; junction bases outside the gene matches: 5.

This clone was seen a handful of times. The V call is TRBV4-1, the J call TRBJ2-5, with no clear D. There are 15 residues in the CDR3. With 0 bases removed from V and 2 bases from J, the gap between germline ends came to 10 bases. In germline, CDR1 is MGHRA, CDR2 YSYEKL. The CDR3 nucleotides read TGCGCCAGCAGCCAAGAGGAATCAGGACAAGAGACCCAGTACTTC. This codes for CASSQEESGQETQYF.

Regarding this clone: Other DNA sequences in this specimen translate into the identical CDR3. The chain recombines TRBV6-5 with TRBJ1-1; D uncertain. V shed 0 bases and J shed 5 bases, with 7 bases lying between them. The germline V gene encodes CDR1 MNHEY and CDR2 SVGAGI. This CDR3 region has 13 residues. CDR3 sequence (DNA): TGTGCCAGCAGTTACTCTGGAGGGACTGAAGCTTTCTTT. Amino acid sequence: CASSYSGGTEAFF.

The rearrangement joins TRBV2 to TRBJ1-5; TRBD1 matches 12 bases. V gave up 6 bases and J gave up 4 bases; unmatched junction bases: 4. Germline V gives CDR1 SNHLY, CDR2 FYNNEI. CDR3 length: 15 amino acids. The CDR3 DNA reads as TGTGCCAGCAGCCGGGACAGGGGGCCTAATCAGCCCCAGCATTTT. It codes for CASSRDRGPNQPQHF.

The genes are TRBV7-9 and TRBJ1-6; D is possibly TRBD1 (5 bases). Trimming pared 7 bases from V and 0 bases from J, leaving 13 bases between. Germline V CDR1 and CDR2: SEHNR, FQNEAQ (reference sequence). The CDR3 runs to 16 residues. CDR3 in amino acids: CASTPGGSSYNSPLHF. In DNA, the CDR3 is TGTGCCAGCACCCCGGGGGGATCCTCCTATAATTCACCCCTCCACTTT.

V usage is TRBV2 and J usage is TRBJ1-1; D remains ambiguous. CDR1 SNHLY and CDR2 FYNNEI come from the germline V gene. Trimming left V 2 bases short and J 1 base short, with 5 bases between. There are 13 residues in the CDR3. Written as DNA, the CDR3 is TGTGCCAGCAGTGAAACTGGGAACACTGAAGCTTTCTTT. Protein: CASSETGNTEAFF.

This chain uses TRBV11-1 with TRBJ1-1; 10 bases are shared with TRBD1. This CDR3 spans 14 amino acids. Trimming took 4 bases from V and 2 from J; bases not matched to a gene: 1. Germline values: CDR1 SGHAT, CDR2 FQDESV (reference sequence). DNA for the CDR3: TGTGCCAGCAGCTGGACAGGGGGAAACACTGAAGCTTTCTTT. This gives the protein CASSWTGGNTEAFF.

This clone was picked up one time. The chain combines TRBV4-3 with TRBJ2-3; tentative D call: TRBD2 (6 bases). Germline values: CDR1 LGHNA, CDR2 YSLEER. The V gene lost 0 bases and the J gene lost 0 bases, with 16 bases spanning the gap. CDR3 length: 18 amino acids. This CDR3 is CASSQEGGAEGSTDTQYF. CDR3 nucleotides: TGCGCCAGCAGCCAAGAAGGAGGGGCTGAGGGTAGCACAGATACGCAGTATTTT.

The V call is TRBV4-2, the J call TRBJ2-7; 7 bases match TRBD1. Trimming took 3 bases from V and 4 from J; bases not matched to a gene: 9. The CDR3 sequence is 15 residues long. In germline, CDR1 is LGHNA, CDR2 YNFKEQ. CDR3 residues: CASSHLAGTEYEQYF. Here the CDR3 DNA reads TGTGCCAGCAGCCATCTGGCCGGGACAGAGTACGAGCAGTACTTC.

This chain links TRBV5-1 with TRBJ2-1, with a tentative D call TRBD2 (7 bases). Trimming removed 0 bases at V and 2 bases at J, with 12 bases between. CDR3 length: 16 residues. Germline V gene data show CDR1 as SGHRS and CDR2 as YFSETQ. In DNA, the CDR3 is TGCGCCAGCAGCTTGGAGGCGGGGGCTACCTACAATGAGCAGTTCTTC. It specifies CASSLEAGATYNEQFF.

This sequence joins TRBV7-2 and TRBJ2-7; D gene uncertain. CDR1 is SGHTA and CDR2 is FQGNSA in the germline V gene. V lost 3 bases to trimming and J lost 4 bases, with 7 bases between them. CDR3 length: 12 amino acids. Here the CDR3 reads CASSFGAYEQYF. CDR3 sequence (DNA): TGTGCCAGCAGCTTCGGAGCATACGAGCAGTACTTC.

This clone was recorded once. This chain connects TRBV9 to TRBJ2-2; 10 positions agree with TRBD2. The CDR3 is made up of 16 amino acids. The J segment lost 4 bases and the V segment lost 3 bases, leaving 6 bases of the junction unmatched. Germline V gene data show CDR1 as SGDLS and CDR2 as YYNGEE. CDR3 residues: CASSGAGGPITGELFF. The DNA of the CDR3 is TGTGCCAGCAGCGGAGCGGGGGGGCCAATCACCGGGGAGCTGTTTTTT.

This chain joins TRBV7-6 and TRBJ1-1, with 9 bases aligning to TRBD1. Trimming took 3 bases from V and 0 from J; bases not matched to a gene: 5. Germline V gene sequence: CDR1 SGHVS, CDR2 FNYEAQ. This CDR3 is built from 16 residues. CDR3 loop: CASSFDRDRVNTEAFF. For the CDR3, the DNA is TGTGCCAGCAGCTTTGACCGGGACAGGGTGAACACTGAAGCTTTCTTT.

V usage is TRBV7-9 and J usage is TRBJ2-5; 8 bases align to TRBD2. J was trimmed by 9 bases and V by 0 bases; bases with no gene match: 9. Germline V lookup: CDR1 SEHNR, CDR2 FQNEAQ (reference sequence). The CDR3 consists of 15 residues. The CDR3 DNA reads as TGTGCCAGCAGCTTAGCCCAGGGCGTCGGGGGGGCCCAGTACTTC. This encodes CASSLAQGVGGAQYF.

The chain is built from TRBV29-1 and TRBJ2-1; D might be TRBD1 (6 bases). Trimming stripped 1 base from V and 5 bases from J, with 9 bases between. The CDR3 extends over 13 amino acids. Germline V gives CDR1 SQVTM, CDR2 ANQGSEA. The CDR3 region is CSVEGQVNNEQFF. Written as DNA, the CDR3 is TGCAGCGTTGAAGGACAGGTAAACAATGAGCAGTTCTTC.

The chain is built from TRBV4-2 and TRBJ1-2; no clear D. Trimming pared 1 base from V and 2 bases from J, leaving 14 bases between. CDR1 LGHNA and CDR2 YNFKEQ come from the germline V gene. CDR3 length: 16 amino acids. The CDR3 loop is CASSQGRQIGNYGYTF. DNA for the CDR3: TGTGCCAGCAGCCAAGGAAGGCAGATCGGGAACTATGGCTACACCTTC.

The chain uses TRBV6-1 and TRBJ2-1; D perhaps matches TRBD2 (6 bases). Deletions cut 7 bases from V and 8 bases from J, with 21 bases between. Per the germline V gene, CDR1 is MNHNS and CDR2 is SASEGT. The CDR3 is 15 amino acids. Written as DNA, the CDR3 is TGTGCCAGCACCGCGGGGACCTCAGAAAGCGATGAGCAGTTCTTC. This codes for CASTAGTSESDEQFF.

The chain carries TRBV11-2 and TRBJ1-1; D uncertain. The CDR3 is 11 residues long. Deletions cut 2 bases from V and 6 bases from J, with 4 bases between. The germline V gene encodes CDR1 SGHAT and CDR2 FQNNGV. CDR3 region: CASSLLSEAFF. CDR3 nucleotide sequence: TGTGCCAGCAGCTTACTTTCTGAAGCTTTCTTT.

The chain uses TRBV7-7 and TRBJ2-1, with D possibly matching TRBD2 (6 bases). From germline, CDR1 is SSHAT and CDR2 FNYEAQ (reference sequence). Trimming removed 5 bases from V and 3 bases from J, with 8 bases in between. The CDR3 extends over 13 amino acids. As DNA, the CDR3 is TGTGCCAGCAGCGGGGGGTTCTACAATGAGCAGTTCTTC. This encodes CASSGGFYNEQFF.

The chain employs TRBV5-1 and TRBJ1-2, with D uncertain. Per the germline V gene, CDR1 is SGHRS and CDR2 is YFSETQ. The CDR3 spans 15 residues. V shed 0 bases and J shed 8 bases, with 17 bases lying between them. CDR3 sequence: CASSLDLAIPGGYTF. In nucleotides, the CDR3 is TGCGCCAGCAGCTTGGATCTAGCAATCCCCGGGGGCTACACCTTC.

There are a few counts of this clone. The chain uses TRBV29-1 and TRBJ2-1, with 13 bases aligning to TRBD2. CDR1 SQVTM and CDR2 ANQGSEA come from the germline V gene. V dropped 8 bases and J dropped 9; count of bases not matched to a gene: 7. The CDR3 sequence is 13 residues long. The CDR3 loop is CSITGTSGVEQFF. CDR3 in DNA: TGCAGCATCACCGGGACTAGCGGGGTTGAGCAGTTCTTC.

This rearrangement joins TRBV4-3 to TRBJ2-7; possible D gene TRBD2, 5 bases. Per germline, CDR1 LGHNA and CDR2 YSLEER. The CDR3 covers 14 residues. The V end was cut by 0 bases, the J end by 3 bases, with 9 bases between. The CDR3 coding sequence is TGCGCCAGCAGCCAAGATCCGGACTTCTACGAGCAGTACTTC. Translation: CASSQDPDFYEQYF.

The chain carries TRBV4-1 and TRBJ1-2; 7 nucleotides line up with TRBD1. The CDR3 runs to 16 residues. Germline V gene data show CDR1 as MGHRA and CDR2 as YSYEKL. The V gene end was trimmed by 3 bases and the J gene end by 1 base; junction bases not matched to a gene: 8. CDR3 sequence (DNA): TGCGCCAGCAGCCATAGGACAGGAGCCTTTAACTATGGCTACACCTTC. It yields the protein CASSHRTGAFNYGYTF.